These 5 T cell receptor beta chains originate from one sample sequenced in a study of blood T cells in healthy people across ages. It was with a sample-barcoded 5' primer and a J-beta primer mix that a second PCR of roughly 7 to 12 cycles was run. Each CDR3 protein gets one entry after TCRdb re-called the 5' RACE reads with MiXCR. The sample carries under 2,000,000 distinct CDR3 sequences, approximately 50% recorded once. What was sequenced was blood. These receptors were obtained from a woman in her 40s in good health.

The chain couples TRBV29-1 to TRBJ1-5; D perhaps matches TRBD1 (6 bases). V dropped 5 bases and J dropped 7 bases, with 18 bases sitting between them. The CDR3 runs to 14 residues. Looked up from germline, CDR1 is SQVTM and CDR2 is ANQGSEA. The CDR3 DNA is TGCAGCGTTCCCGCCACGGGGGCGGGACAGCCCCAGCATTTT. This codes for CSVPATGAGQPQHF.

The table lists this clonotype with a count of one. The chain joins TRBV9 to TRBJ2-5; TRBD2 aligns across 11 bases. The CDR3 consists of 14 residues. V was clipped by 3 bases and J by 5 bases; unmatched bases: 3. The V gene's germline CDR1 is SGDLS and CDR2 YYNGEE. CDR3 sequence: CASSDRTSGETQYF. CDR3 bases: TGTGCCAGCAGCGATCGGACTAGCGGGGAGACCCAGTACTTC.

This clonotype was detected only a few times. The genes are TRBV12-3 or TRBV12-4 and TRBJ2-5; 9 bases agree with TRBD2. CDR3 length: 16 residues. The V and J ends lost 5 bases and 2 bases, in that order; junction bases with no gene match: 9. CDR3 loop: CASSAGLAGNQETQYF. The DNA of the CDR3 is TGTGCCAGCAGTGCGGGGCTAGCGGGGAATCAAGAGACCCAGTACTTC.

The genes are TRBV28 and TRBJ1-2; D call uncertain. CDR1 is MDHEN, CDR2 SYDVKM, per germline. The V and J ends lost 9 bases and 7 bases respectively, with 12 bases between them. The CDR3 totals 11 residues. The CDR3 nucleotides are TGTGCCAGTTCTCTGTTGGCTGGCTACACCTTC. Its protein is CASSLLAGYTF.

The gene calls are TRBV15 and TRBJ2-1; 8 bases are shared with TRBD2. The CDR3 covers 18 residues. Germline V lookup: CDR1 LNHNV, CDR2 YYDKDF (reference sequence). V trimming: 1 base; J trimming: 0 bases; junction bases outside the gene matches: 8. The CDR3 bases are TGTGCCACCAGCAGAGTAGCGGGGAATCTATTCTCCTACAATGAGCAGTTCTTC. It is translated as CATSRVAGNLFSYNEQFF. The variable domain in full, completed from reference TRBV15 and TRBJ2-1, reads DAMVIQNPRYQVTQFGKPVTLSCSQTLNHNVMYWYQQKSSQAPKLLFHYYDKDFNNEADTPDNFQSRRPNTSFCFLDIRSPGLGDTAMYLCATSRVAGNLFSYNEQFFGPGTRLTVL.